This TCR beta chain was sequenced in a study of cytomegalovirus exposure and HLA in healthy donors. Findings and limits, study-wide: An apparent linkage of common viral pathogens to several of the most significant clusters emerged in a later analysis. In an earlier analysis, most TCR beta V segments were productive about 90% or about 30% of the time. CMV serostatus was the sole immune exposure data available.

There were likely unrecorded immune exposures, though donors were nominally healthy when sampled. With regard to this clone: Its antigen is still unknown.

Vbeta (60) and Jbeta (13) primers were used in the PCR. Some clones are missing from TCRdb's copy, which holds only in-frame ones; the method was immunoSEQ multiplex PCR. The table records around 130,000 clones, over 60% of them present only once. The TCR comes from a human donor in good health. Sample: PBMCs.

CDR3 residues: CASSWTSGIETQYF. The CDR3 nucleotides are TGTGCCAGCAGTTGGACTAGCGGCATAGAGACCCAGTACTTC. The chain couples TRBV6-5 to TRBJ2-5; 10 positions agree with TRBD2. V shed 4 bases and J 4 bases; nucleotides not matched to a gene: 3. This CDR3 is built from 14 residues. CDR1 and CDR2 (germline): MNHEY, SVGAGI.